This T cell receptor (beta chain) was identified in a study of PD-1 blockade in classical Hodgkin lymphoma. With 5 bases removed from V and 11 bases from J, the gap between germline ends came to 12 bases. Germline lookup yields CDR1 LNHDA and CDR2 SQIVND (reference sequence). The CDR3 contains 11 residues. TCRdb keeps only in-frame clones here, not all; method: immunoSEQ multiplex PCR. The sample shows 20,000 to 30,000 clones, 81% of them seen only once. Every patient had relapsed following autologous stem cell transplantation, and cohorts differed in brentuximab vedotin exposure. The origin of this receptor is a human donor with classical Hodgkin lymphoma. Sequenced material: peripheral blood mononuclear cells (PBMCs), taken before the second cycle of nivolumab. The chain carries TRBV19 and TRBJ1-2; D is undetermined. CDR3 sequence (DNA): TGTGCCAGTAGTCAGGCCTTACAGTACACCTTC. Protein sequence: CASSQALQYTF.